The 26 T cell receptor beta chains below were found in one sample sequenced in a study of T-cell reconstitution after alpha-beta-depleted transplantation in children. Unique molecular identifiers were incorporated into the prepared TCRbeta library. TCRdb re-analysed the PCR reads in MiXCR, keeping a single row per CDR3 protein. The data show some 200,000 distinct CDR3 sequences, with 8.4% seen just once and about a third held by the top ten. The specimen comprised PBMCs, mostly from graft donor cells, sampled 360 days after TCRalphabeta/CD19-depleted stem cell transplant. Source of these receptors: a male patient aged 2 to 10 who had a stem cell transplant for acute myeloid leukemia, so the T cells may come from the graft donor.

This clonotype showed up many times. This chain connects TRBV5-1 to TRBJ2-1; D is perhaps TRBD2 (7 bases). V dropped 5 bases and J dropped 9 bases, with 18 bases sitting between them. This CDR3 comprises 14 residues. CDR1 and CDR2 (germline): SGHRS, YFSETQ. CDR3 protein: CASSGGGAAREQFF. In nucleotides, the CDR3 is TGCGCCAGCAGTGGGGGGGGCGCCGCTCGTGAGCAGTTCTTC.

The DNA for the CDR3 is TGCAGTGGCCAGCGGACAAAAGGGGAGACCCAGTACTTC. This codes for CSGQRTKGETQYF. The chain is built from TRBV20-1 and TRBJ2-5; the D call may be TRBD1 or TRBD2 (5 bases each). From germline, CDR1 is DFQATT and CDR2 SNEGSKA (reference sequence). The CDR3 has 13 amino acids. V was trimmed by 7 bases and J by 5 bases, leaving 17 bases between them.

This clonotype was counted a few times. This chain joins TRBV5-6 and TRBJ2-1; TRBD2 matches 9 bases. Germline V gene data show CDR1 as SGHDT and CDR2 as YYEEEE. The CDR3 runs 16 residues. V trimming: 3 bases; J trimming: 4 bases; junction bases outside the gene matches: 8. Here the CDR3 DNA reads TGTGCCAGCAGCTACGAAAGGACTAGCGAATACAATGAGCAGTTCTTC. Residues: CASSYERTSEYNEQFF.

The chain employs TRBV20-1 and TRBJ2-5, with TRBD2 identical over 9 bases. From germline, CDR1 is DFQATT and CDR2 SNEGSKA (reference sequence). Trimming cost V 2 bases and J 1 base; bases outside gene matches: 5. There are 15 residues in the CDR3. The CDR3 reads CSARFAGGLQETQYF. DNA for the CDR3: TGCAGTGCTAGATTTGCGGGAGGGCTCCAAGAGACCCAGTACTTC.

This clonotype was recorded a few times. The J gene is TRBJ1-2, the V gene TRBV20-1; maybe TRBD1 (6 bases). The CDR3 runs 11 residues. Looked up from germline, CDR1 is DFQATT and CDR2 is SNEGSKA (reference sequence). V lost 2 bases and J lost 7, with 8 bases in between. CDR3 region: CSARRTVGYTF. CDR3 in DNA: TGCAGTGCTAGAAGGACAGTTGGCTACACCTTC.

This clonotype was counted at least ten times. The chain has TRBV29-1 and TRBJ2-3, with D possibly TRBD2 on 6 matching bases. Germline lookup yields CDR1 SQVTM and CDR2 ANQGSEA. The V end was cut by 7 bases, the J end by 2 bases, with 13 bases between. This CDR3 is built from 13 residues. This chain's CDR3 is CSDGAGYTDTQYF. DNA for the CDR3: TGCAGCGACGGTGCGGGGTACACAGATACGCAGTATTTT.

This clonotype was recorded a few times. This sequence joins TRBV5-1 and TRBJ2-7, with 7 bases aligning to TRBD1. The V and J ends lost 4 bases and 2 bases, in that order; junction bases with no gene match: 21. Germline values: CDR1 SGHRS, CDR2 YFSETQ. The CDR3 is made up of 19 amino acids. CDR3 coding DNA: TGCGCCAGCAGCACAACGGTAGGGACAGCCCGTCTATCTGCCTACGAGCAGTACGTC. Translated: CASSTTVGTARLSAYEQYV.

This clonotype has more than one count but fewer than ten. V usage is TRBV27 and J usage is TRBJ2-3, with 11 bases fitting TRBD2. The junction had 17 bases not matched to a gene; V was cut back by 4 bases and J by 5 bases. There are 19 residues in the CDR3. CDR1 and CDR2 from the germline V gene are MNHEY and SMNVEV (reference sequence). CDR3 amino acids: CASSYLRGTSGGGIDTQYF. The CDR3 nucleotides are TGTGCCAGCAGTTACCTCAGAGGGACTAGCGGTGGCGGGATAGATACGCAGTATTTT.

This clonotype was recorded at least ten times. The rearrangement links TRBV5-1 to TRBJ2-2; maybe TRBD1 (6 bases). The V gene's germline CDR1 is SGHRS and CDR2 YFSETQ. Trimming took 2 bases from V and 0 from J, leaving 11 bases between them. The CDR3 totals 16 residues. CDR3 DNA: TGCGCCAGCAGCTTACTCAGGGGACCGAACACCGGGGAGCTGTTTTTT. Its translation: CASSLLRGPNTGELFF.

There are many counts of this clonotype. This chain uses TRBV7-9 with TRBJ2-5; TRBD2 is a possible D gene (5 bases). Trimming pared 6 bases from V and 2 bases from J, leaving 16 bases between. The CDR3 sequence is 15 residues long. Germline V CDR1 and CDR2: SEHNR, FQNEAQ (reference sequence). In DNA form, the CDR3 reads TGTGCCAGCAGTTCGGAGGTGGCGCCTCAAGAGACCCAGTACTTC. Its protein product is CASSSEVAPQETQYF.

In this sample, this clonotype turned up many times. This chain connects TRBV6-1 to TRBJ1-3; D ambiguous. CDR3 length equals 13 residues. The V and J ends lost 6 bases and 4 bases respectively, with 10 bases between them. Per the germline V gene, CDR1 is MNHNS and CDR2 is SASEGT. CDR3 DNA: TGTGCCAGCAGGTTGGGGTCCGGAAACACCATATATTTT. It encodes CASRLGSGNTIYF.

This clonotype has a count of ten or more. The V gene is TRBV5-6, the J gene TRBJ1-1; D is unresolved. V lost 5 bases and J lost 4, with 15 bases in between. Germline V gene sequence: CDR1 SGHDT, CDR2 YYEEEE. This CDR3 spans 14 amino acids. The DNA for the CDR3 is TGTGCCAGCAGACCCCAGGCCCTGAGCACTGAAGCTTTCTTT. Translating it yields CASRPQALSTEAFF.

This clonotype showed up many times. The rearrangement uses TRBV5-1 and TRBJ2-1, with D possibly TRBD1 on 7 matching bases. The V end was cut by 5 bases, the J end by 8 bases, with 17 bases between. Germline V lookup: CDR1 SGHRS, CDR2 YFSETQ. This CDR3 comprises 14 residues. The CDR3 nucleotides read TGCGCCAGCAGTAGGCAGGGGGGTGTCGATGAGCAGTTCTTC. It specifies CASSRQGGVDEQFF.

The chain uses TRBV20-1 and TRBJ1-4; unclear D gene. Between the trimmed V and J ends, which lost 2 bases and 1 base, there was a span of 8 bases. There are 14 residues in the CDR3. Looked up from germline, CDR1 is DFQATT and CDR2 is SNEGSKA (reference sequence). The CDR3 is CSARLGRTNEKLFF. In DNA, the CDR3 is TGCAGTGCTAGACTCGGTAGAACTAATGAAAAACTGTTTTTT.

This clonotype was recorded a few times. This chain joins TRBV20-1 and TRBJ2-7; 9 nucleotides match TRBD2. Germline V CDR1 and CDR2: DFQATT, SNEGSKA (reference sequence). This CDR3 spans 12 amino acids. Losses at the gene ends were 6 bases for V and 5 bases for J; bases not matched to a gene: 5. The CDR3 DNA reads TGCAGTGCAGCGGGGGGTCTCAACGAGCAGTACGTC. This gives the protein CSAAGGLNEQYV.

Ten or more counts support this clonotype. The chain employs TRBV20-1 and TRBJ2-1; a weak D match, TRBD2 (6 bases). The CDR3 spans 13 residues. V dropped 3 bases and J dropped 5 bases, with 11 bases sitting between them. CDR1 is DFQATT, CDR2 SNEGSKA, per germline (reference sequence). Here the CDR3 DNA reads TGCAGTGCTAGCGGGGGTCAACACAATGAGCAGTTCTTC. It translates to CSASGGQHNEQFF.

This clonotype was seen many times. The rearrangement joins TRBV4-1 to TRBJ2-7; D gene unclear. V dropped 0 bases and J dropped 6 bases, with 6 bases sitting between them. From germline, CDR1 is MGHRA and CDR2 YSYEKL. The CDR3 runs 12 residues. The CDR3 nucleotides read TGCGCCAGCAGCCAAGAAGGTGCCGAGCAGTACTTC. It yields the protein CASSQEGAEQYF.

A few counts support this clonotype. V gene TRBV7-2 combines with J gene TRBJ2-7, with 12 nucleotides matching TRBD1. Germline loops: CDR1 SGHTA, CDR2 FQGNSA. The CDR3 consists of 16 residues. V was pared by 1 base and J by 5 bases, with 6 bases of the junction left unmatched. CDR3 protein: CASSLDGTGGGHEQYF. In DNA, the CDR3 is TGTGCCAGCAGCTTAGACGGGACAGGGGGCGGGCACGAGCAGTACTTC.

The chain employs TRBV12-3 or TRBV12-4 and TRBJ2-3; 7 bases align to TRBD2. V lost 5 bases and J lost 2; bases outside the gene matches: 7. The CDR3 runs 15 residues. The CDR3 is CASSQPRGITDTQYF. The CDR3 nucleotides read TGTGCCAGCAGTCAGCCGCGGGGGATCACAGATACGCAGTATTTT.

This clonotype was counted at least ten times. The CDR3 bases are TGTGCCAGCAGCTTAACGCCGGACGGCAGGGGGCGTCAGCCCCAGCATTTT. As protein: CASSLTPDGRGRQPQHF. The chain couples TRBV7-3 to TRBJ1-5; TRBD1 matches 8 bases. CDR1 and CDR2 (germline): SGHTA, FQGTGA. The CDR3 contains 17 residues. V lost 0 bases to trimming and J lost 6 bases; unmatched junction nucleotides: 10.

This clonotype was counted many times. The chain combines TRBV9 with TRBJ2-2, with 11 bases aligning to TRBD1. Germline CDR1 SGDLS, CDR2 YYNGEE. V trimming: 2 bases; J trimming: 6 bases; junction bases outside the gene matches: 0. The CDR3 is 14 residues long. The CDR3 DNA is TGTGCCAGCAGCGTGGGACAGGGGGCCGGGGAGCTGTTTTTT. Translating it yields CASSVGQGAGELFF.

This clonotype showed up just a few times. V usage is TRBV11-2 and J usage is TRBJ2-2, with D perhaps assigned TRBD1 or TRBD2 (6 bases each). Per germline, CDR1 SGHAT and CDR2 FQNNGV. This CDR3 has 16 residues. V was trimmed by 6 bases and J by 2 bases, leaving 16 bases between them. The CDR3 spells CASRPKGGTNTGELFF. DNA for the CDR3: TGTGCCAGCAGACCCAAAGGGGGGACTAACACCGGGGAGCTGTTTTTT.

This clonotype turned up a few times. The J gene is TRBJ2-1, the V gene TRBV7-3; 8 bases map to TRBD2. The CDR3 contains 15 residues. The trim removed 3 bases at V and 5 bases at J, leaving 6 bases unmatched. The germline CDR1 and CDR2 sequences are SGHTA and FQGTGA. The chain's CDR3 is CASSLSGSSHNEQFF. The DNA for the CDR3 is TGTGCCAGCAGCTTGAGCGGGAGTTCCCACAATGAGCAGTTCTTC.

In its sample, this clonotype was seen a few times. The chain combines TRBV11-1 with TRBJ2-3; 10 bases fit TRBD1. J lost 2 bases, V lost 3 bases, and 5 bases had no gene match. The CDR3 sequence is 16 residues long. Germline assignment: CDR1 SGHAT and CDR2 FQDESV (reference sequence). CDR3 region: CASSFGTGVLTDTQYF. CDR3 nucleotide sequence: TGTGCCAGCAGCTTCGGGACAGGGGTCCTCACAGATACGCAGTATTTT.

This clonotype has just a few counts. The CDR3 bases are TGTGCCAGCAGCCAGACTACTCACTCCTACGAGCAGTACTTC. This codes for CASSQTTHSYEQYF. The chain has TRBV3-1 and TRBJ2-7, with D possibly matching TRBD2 (5 bases). Per germline, CDR1 LGHDT and CDR2 YNNKEL (reference sequence). Trimming took off 3 bases at V and 0 bases at J, with 9 bases between the two ends. The CDR3 is made up of 14 amino acids.

CDR3 in amino acids: CASSWTDSNQPQHF. Written as DNA, the CDR3 is TGTGCCAGCAGTTGGACAGATAGCAATCAGCCCCAGCATTTT. V and J are TRBV12-3 or TRBV12-4 and TRBJ1-5; tentatively, D is TRBD1 (6 bases). The CDR3 loop spans 14 amino acids. Trimming took 4 bases from V and 0 from J, leaving 7 bases between them.